Listed below are T cell receptor beta chains from one sample, sequenced in a study of identical twins. TCRdb re-called the 5' RACE reads through MiXCR, storing one row per CDR3 protein. The data contain 500,000 to 650,000 distinct CDR3 sequences, about a fifth of them singletons. The data were also submitted as part of a second study, on yellow fever vaccine responses in identical twins.

Sample: CD4+ T cells sorted from blood. These receptor sequences come from a woman aged 18-29 years in good health. Both conserved end residues are part of each CDR3. A D gene is named only where the DNA matches it firmly. Clone size is not always given. Where it is, it says once, few, many or a class for expanded clones.

NA	TRBV4-1	NA	TRBJ2-7	TGCGCCAGCAGCCAAGATGTCCTGACAGGATACTACGAGCAGTACTTC	CASSQDVLTGYYEQYF
TRBD1	TRBV7-6	few	TRBJ1-2	TGTGCCAGCAGCTTAGAACAGGGGGCGGGTGGCTACACCTTC	CASSLEQGAGGYTF
NA	TRBV5-5	NA	TRBJ2-5	TGTGCCAGCAGCTTGGGTCAGCTTCCCCAAGAGACCCAGTACTTC	CASSLGQLPQETQYF
TRBD2	TRBV4-1	NA	TRBJ2-1	TGCGCCAGCAGCCTCGGATCGGGACTAGCGGGAGAGGGTGAGCAGTTCTTC	CASSLGSGLAGEGEQFF
NA	TRBV12-3/TRBV12-4	NA	TRBJ2-2	TGTGCCAGCAGTTTTTGGCTCACCGAAATGAGGGCCGGGGAGCTGTTTTTT	CASSFWLTEMRAGELFF
TRBD2	TRBV5-4	few	TRBJ2-1	TGTGCCAGCAGCACCCGCGGACTAGCGCGCGTGGGCGAGCAGTTCTTC	CASSTRGLARVGEQFF
TRBD2	TRBV6-1	NA	TRBJ2-5	TGTGCCAGCAGAACCCTAGCGGGGAAACAAGAGACCCAGTACTTC	CASRTLAGKQETQYF
TRBD1	TRBV12-3/TRBV12-4	few	TRBJ2-1	TGTGCCAGCAGTCGACAGGGGGCTAAAGGCGATGAGCAGTTCTTC	CASSRQGAKGDEQFF
TRBD2	TRBV28	NA	TRBJ2-7	TGTGCCAGCAGTAAAATAAGCGGGATCTCCTACGAGCAGTACTTC	CASSKISGISYEQYF
NA	TRBV28	NA	TRBJ1-2	TGTGCCAGCAGTCCTCCACGGCATGAAGGTTACTATGGCTACACCTTC	CASSPPRHEGYYGYTF
TRBD2	TRBV7-3	few	TRBJ2-1	TGTGCCAGCAGCCACGGGACTAGCGGGAGTAATGAGCAGTTCTTC	CASSHGTSGSNEQFF
NA	TRBV5-6	NA	TRBJ2-2	TGTGCCAGCAGCTTTAGTACAAAGAACACCGGGGAGCTGTTTTTT	CASSFSTKNTGELFF
TRBD2	TRBV20-1	NA	TRBJ2-1	TGCAGTGCCGAGAGGGCGGGAGCCTACAATGAGCAGTTCTTC	CSAERAGAYNEQFF
TRBD1	TRBV4-1	few	TRBJ2-7	TGCGCCAGCAGCCAACCACACAGGGGGTCTATCGAGCAGTACTTC	CASSQPHRGSIEQYF
NA	TRBV20-1	NA	TRBJ2-7	TGCAGTGCCAACCGGGACAACTCCTACGAGCAGTACTTC	CSANRDNSYEQYF
NA	TRBV10-3	many	TRBJ2-2	TGTGCCAGCCGGCAGGGTGTCGGGGAGCTGTTTTTT	CASRQGVGELFF
TRBD2	TRBV11-1	many	TRBJ2-3	TGTGCCAGCAGCCCCCCCCGACTAGCGGGAGATGGGGCAGATACGCAGTATTTT	CASSPPRLAGDGADTQYF
NA	TRBV29-1	few	TRBJ2-3	TGCAGCGTTGATCTGGGGGGCTCCCCAGATACGCAGTATTTT	CSVDLGGSPDTQYF
NA	TRBV6-1	NA	TRBJ1-1	TGTGCCAGCAGAAACCCATCGAACACTGAAGCTTTCTTT	CASRNPSNTEAFF
NA	TRBV6-5	NA	TRBJ2-7	TGTGCCAGCAGTTCCTACAGGGGGGAGGGCTACGAGCAGTACTTC	CASSSYRGEGYEQYF
TRBD2	TRBV12-3/TRBV12-4	few	TRBJ2-7	TGTGCCAGCAGTTTTGAGCGGGAGACTGACGAGCAGTACTTC	CASSFERETDEQYF
NA	TRBV4-1	few	TRBJ2-3	TGCGCCAGCAGCCCGAAGGGAACAGATACGCAGTATTTT	CASSPKGTDTQYF
NA	TRBV29-1	few	TRBJ1-1	TGCAGCGTTGTTGTGACACCTGACCTGAACACTGAAGCTTTCTTT	CSVVVTPDLNTEAFF
NA	TRBV12-3/TRBV12-4	NA	TRBJ2-7	TGTGCCAGCAGTTTAGCGGCGAGCGGTCCCTACGAGCAGTACTTC	CASSLAASGPYEQYF
TRBD1	TRBV20-1	few	TRBJ1-6	TGCAGTGCTAGAGCAGGAGGACAGGGGGCCTATAATTCACCCCTCCACTTT	CSARAGGQGAYNSPLHF
NA	TRBV7-7	NA	TRBJ2-5	TGTGCCAGCAGCATGGGATTTTCGGAGACCCAGTACTTC	CASSMGFSETQYF